A single T cell receptor beta chain is shown here with its context. The antigen is undetermined. V lost 5 bases to trimming and J lost 12 bases, with 14 bases between them. The germline CDR1 and CDR2 sequences are GTSNPN and SVGIG (reference sequence). The length of the CDR3 is 11 residues. Unique molecular identifiers were present in the TCR beta cDNA libraries. T cells, roughly 0.9 to 11 million of them, yielded roughly 0.5 million cDNA molecules. TCRdb independently ran MiXCR on the PCR reads; one entry per CDR3 protein. Of approximately 690,000 distinct CDR3 sequences in the sample, about 60% are singletons; the top ten hold about 11%. The data originate from a study of post-analysis software for immune sequencing data. In the study overall: Multiple sclerosis in the patients followed relapsing-remitting, secondary progressive and progressive-relapsing courses. Whole-study results and caveats: Analysis by F measure revealed that same-batch samples clustered strongly together. Roughly 5 TRBV segments (TRBV5-6, TRBV5-1 and TRBV20-1 among them) occurred more frequently in patients than in controls. Those with multiple sclerosis, the patient group, showed significantly lower normalized Chao1 diversity than controls.

The specimen sequenced was blood. This clonotype was obtained from a girl aged 2 to 10 with multiple sclerosis. This chain connects TRBV30 to TRBJ2-1; tentatively, D is TRBD1 (6 bases). CDR3 DNA sequence: TGTGCCTGGTCTGGGGGACAAAGGCAGTTCTTC. The encoded protein is CAWSGGQRQFF.